Listed below are T cell receptor beta chains from one sample, sequenced in a study of a mutant IDH1 vaccine in newly diagnosed glioma. Sequencing was performed with immunoSEQ multiplex PCR; in TCRdb, only in-frame clones are kept and a portion is missing. The sample consists of about 68,000 clones, 79% of them appearing once. Here the sequenced sample was PBMCs, taken from a glioma patient treated with radiotherapy, temozolomide or both. These receptors all stem from a man between 45 and 60 years old with glioma. The CDR3 runs from the conserved cysteine through the conserved F or W. A D gene is named only where the DNA matches it firmly. Clone size appears in some rows only: once, few, many, or a class for an expanded clone.

TRBJ2-5 . . TRBV5-4 TGTGCCAGCACGAAGGGGGTGGGGGAGACCCAGTACTTC CASTKGVGETQYF
TRBJ1-3 few . TRBV6-5 TGTGCCAGCAGTTACTCACACAAGGACACCATATATTTT CASSYSHKDTIYF
TRBJ2-7 . . TRBV2 TGTGCCAGCAGTGAAATCGCCAGCTTCTACGAGCAGTACTTC CASSEIASFYEQYF
TRBJ2-7 . TRBD1 TRBV7-9 TGTGCCAGCAGCGACCGACAGGGCCCGAAATCCTACGAGCAGTACTTC CASSDRQGPKSYEQYF
TRBJ2-7 . . TRBV2 TGTGCCAGCAGTGTGGAGAAGGAAGCCTACGAGCAGTACTTC CASSVEKEAYEQYF
TRBJ2-2 . TRBD2 TRBV10-3 TGTGCCGCTACTCACTTGGGACTAGCGGTTAACACCGGGGAGCTGTTTTTT CAATHLGLAVNTGELFF
TRBJ1-5 once TRBD1 TRBV18 TGTGCCAGCTCACCAGGGACAGGGAATAGCAATCAGCCCCAGCATTTT CASSPGTGNSNQPQHF
TRBJ2-2 . . TRBV5-4 TGTGCCAGCAGCTTGGTAGCTGGCAGGGGAACCGGGGAGCTGTTTTTT CASSLVAGRGTGELFF
TRBJ1-4 few TRBD1 TRBV7-2 TGTGCCAGCAGCTTAGCCGGGACAGGGGGCGATGAAAAACTGTTTTTT CASSLAGTGGDEKLFF
TRBJ2-7 . TRBD1 TRBV5-1 TGCGCCAGCAGCTTGGGGATTGACAGGGGGAAATACGAGCAGTACTTC CASSLGIDRGKYEQYF
TRBJ1-5 . . TRBV5-1 TGCGCCAGCAGGGCAGGGGAGGATCAGCCCCAGCATTTT CASRAGEDQPQHF
TRBJ1-1 few . TRBV7-9 TGTGCCAGCAGCTTAACTCTGAACACTGAAGCTTTCTTT CASSLTLNTEAFF
TRBJ1-5 . . TRBV6-5 TGTGCCAGCAGTTACAAGGGATCGGGTCAGCCCCAGCATTTT CASSYKGSGQPQHF
TRBJ2-7 . . TRBV2 TGTGCCAGCAGTGAAGTTTACGAGCAGTACTTC CASSEVYEQYF
TRBJ1-5 . . TRBV21-1 TGTGCCAGCAGCAAAAAAGTGGGGGCCCACCGAATTGAGCCCCAGCATTTT CASSKKVGAHRIEPQHF
TRBJ2-1 . . TRBV5-4 TGTGCCAGCAGCCTACTACAGGGATCGGTCTACAATGAGCAGTTCTTC CASSLLQGSVYNEQFF
TRBJ2-1 . TRBD1 TRBV7-2 TGTGCCAGCAGCACAGGGGGCGATTCCGATGAGCAGTTCTTC CASSTGGDSDEQFF
TRBJ1-1 . . TRBV5-6 TGTGCCAGCAGCTTGAGGGCATCTCAAGCTTTCTTT CASSLRASQAFF
TRBJ2-2 . . TRBV25-1 TGTGCCAGCAGTCCCCTAGACACCGGGGAGCTGTTTTTT CASSPLDTGELFF
TRBJ1-5 . . TRBV5-6 TGTGCCAGCAGCAAAAAAGGGGGGCTGGCGCCCCAGCATTTT CASSKKGGLAPQHF
TRBJ2-1 . . TRBV19 TGTGCCAGTAGTTCCGGGACGGATCCTGGTGATGAGCAGTTCTTC CASSSGTDPGDEQFF
TRBJ1-5 medium-sized . TRBV27 TGTGCCAGCAGTTTATCCGTCTGGGGCAATCAGCCCCAGCATTTT CASSLSVWGNQPQHF
TRBJ1-1 . . TRBV10-3 TGTGCCATCAGGGGTCCGATGAACACTGAAGCTTTCTTT CAIRGPMNTEAFF
TRBJ1-4 . . TRBV6-1 TGTGCCAGTTCAGGGTGGACTAATGAAAAACTGTTTTTT CASSGWTNEKLFF
TRBJ1-1 once . TRBV5-1 TGCGCCAGCAGCTCCCCTGGTGGAACTGAAGCTTTCTTT CASSSPGGTEAFF
TRBJ1-5 . . TRBV6-5 TGTGCCAGCAGTTACTCCTTCTATCAGCCCCAGCATTTT CASSYSFYQPQHF
TRBJ2-1 . . TRBV7-9 TGTGCCAGCACCCTTAGGAATTTTAACCGCCCAGGGAGCCACAATGAGCAGTTCTTC CASTLRNFNRPGSHNEQFF
TRBJ1-1 . . TRBV19 TGTGCCAGTAACAGGGTTGGGGTGAACACTGAAGCTTTCTTT CASNRVGVNTEAFF
TRBJ2-4 few TRBD2 TRBV19 TGTGCCAGTAGTCGGGGGGGGGCGGTCAAAAACATTCAGTACTTC CASSRGGAVKNIQYF
TRBJ2-7 . TRBD2 TRBV9 TGTGCCAGCAGCCTTAGCGGGGGGGGACCCTACGAGCAGTACTTC CASSLSGGGPYEQYF
TRBJ1-2 . . TRBV5-3 TGTGCCAGAAGCTACCGACAGAGTAACTATGGCTACACCTTC CARSYRQSNYGYTF
TRBJ2-3 . . TRBV4-3 TGCGCCAGCAGCCAAGAGGGAACCGGGACGGGCACAGATACGCAGTATTTT CASSQEGTGTGTDTQYF
TRBJ1-5 . . TRBV27 TGTGCCAGCAAATTGGGAGGGTTGAGCAATCAGCCCCAGCATTTT CASKLGGLSNQPQHF
TRBJ1-1 few TRBD1 TRBV30 TGTGCCTGGAGTGTCGACAGGGGCACTGAAGCTTTCTTT CAWSVDRGTEAFF
TRBJ2-2 . TRBD1 TRBV14 TGTGCCAGCAGGGGACAGGGGAGGACCGGGGAGCTGTTTTTT CASRGQGRTGELFF
TRBJ2-2 . TRBD1 TRBV6-5 TGTGCCAGCAGTTACGGGACAGGGACTCTCACCGGGGAGCTGTTTTTT CASSYGTGTLTGELFF
TRBJ1-4 . . TRBV6-6 TGTGCCAGCAGTTACGAGGGTTATGAAAAACTGTTTTTT CASSYEGYEKLFF
TRBJ2-1 . . TRBV14 TGTGCCAGCAGCCAAGGCAGGGGAACCTACAATGAGCAGTTCTTC CASSQGRGTYNEQFF
TRBJ2-5 . . TRBV19 TGTGCCAGTAGTATGACAGGACAAGAGACCCAGTACTTC CASSMTGQETQYF
TRBJ1-1 . . TRBV25-1 TGTGCCACCAGGGACAAAACGAACACTGAAGCTTTCTTT CATRDKTNTEAFF